This TCR beta chain was identified during a study of OX40 agonist ivuxolimab in advanced cancers. Study-wide background: The dose of intravenous ivuxolimab that patients received every 2 weeks ranged from 0.01 to 10 mg/kg. Partial responses occurred in three patients (one hepatocellular carcinoma, two cutaneous melanoma). Earlier anti-PD-1, anti-PD-L1 or anti-CTLA-4 therapy was permitted; 30% to 45% had received some.

Assay: immunoSEQ multiplex PCR; the TCRdb copy retains only in-frame clones and omits some. Seen here are about 22,000 clones, about nine tenths observed once, and the top ten hold roughly 30%. V shed 3 bases and J shed 7 bases, with 19 bases lying between them. Germline CDR1 GTSNPN, CDR2 SVGIG (reference sequence). CDR3 size: 14 residues. This clone was observed a single time. Specimen: CD4+ or CD8+ T cells sorted from blood, collected in a trial of the OX40 agonist ivuxolimab. The rearrangement uses TRBV30 and TRBJ2-7, with D possibly matching TRBD1 (8 bases). This clonotype was sampled from an adult with an advanced solid tumor such as melanoma, head and neck, liver or kidney cancer. The DNA of the CDR3 is TGTGCCTGGAGGGGGGGGCAGGGGGCCGGGGAGCAGTACTTC. Encoded protein: CAWRGGQGAGEQYF.